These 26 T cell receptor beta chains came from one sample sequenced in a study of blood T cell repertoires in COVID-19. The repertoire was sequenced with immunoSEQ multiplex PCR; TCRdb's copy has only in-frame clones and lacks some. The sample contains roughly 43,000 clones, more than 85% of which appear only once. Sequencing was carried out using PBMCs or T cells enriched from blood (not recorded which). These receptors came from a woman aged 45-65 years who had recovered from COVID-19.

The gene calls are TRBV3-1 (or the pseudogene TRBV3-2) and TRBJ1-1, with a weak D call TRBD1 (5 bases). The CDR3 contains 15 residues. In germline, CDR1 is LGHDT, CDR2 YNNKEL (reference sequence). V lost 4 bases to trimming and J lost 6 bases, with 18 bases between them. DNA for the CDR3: TGTGCCAGCAGCCCTAGCGATTGGCGGGGGGCTGAAGCTTTCTTT. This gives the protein CASSPSDWRGAEAFF.

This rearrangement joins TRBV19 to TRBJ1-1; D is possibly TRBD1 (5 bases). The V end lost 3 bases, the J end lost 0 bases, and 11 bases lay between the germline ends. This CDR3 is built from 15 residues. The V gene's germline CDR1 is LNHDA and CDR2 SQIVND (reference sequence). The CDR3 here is CASSIPGGMNTEAFF. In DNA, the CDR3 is TGTGCCAGTAGTATCCCCGGGGGGATGAACACTGAAGCTTTCTTT. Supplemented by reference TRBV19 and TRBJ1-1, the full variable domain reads DGGITQSPKYLFRKEGQNVTLSCEQNLNHDAMYWYRQDPGQGLRLIYYSQIVNDFQKGDIAEGYSVSREKKESFPLTVTSAQKNPTAFYLCASSIPGGMNTEAFFGQGTRLTVV.

This CDR3 is CASSFHSLWTLSGNQPQHF. The DNA for the CDR3 is TGTGCCAGCAGTTTTCACTCCCTCTGGACTCTTTCGGGTAATCAGCCCCAGCATTTT. The chain carries TRBV28 and TRBJ1-5; D gene unclear. Trimming removed 3 bases from V and 4 bases from J, with 25 bases in between. CDR1 and CDR2 from the germline V gene are MDHEN and SYDVKM. CDR3 length: 19 residues.

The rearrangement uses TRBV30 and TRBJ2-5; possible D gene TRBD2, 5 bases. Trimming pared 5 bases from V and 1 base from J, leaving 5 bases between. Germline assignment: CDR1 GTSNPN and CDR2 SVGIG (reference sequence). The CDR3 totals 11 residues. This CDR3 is CAWGLQETQYF. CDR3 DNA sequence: TGTGCCTGGGGACTCCAAGAGACCCAGTACTTC.

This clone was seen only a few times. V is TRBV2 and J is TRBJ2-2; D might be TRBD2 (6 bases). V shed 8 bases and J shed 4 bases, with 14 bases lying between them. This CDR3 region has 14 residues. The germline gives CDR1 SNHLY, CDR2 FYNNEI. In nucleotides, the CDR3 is TGTGCCAGCTCGATTCAGGGAGGCACCGGGGAGCTGTTTTTT. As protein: CASSIQGGTGELFF. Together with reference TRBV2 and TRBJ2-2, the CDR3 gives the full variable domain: EPEVTQTPSHQVTQMGQEVILRCVPISNHLYFYWYRQILGQKVEFLVSFYNNEISEKSEIFDDQFSVERPDGSNFTLKIRSTKLEDSAMYFCASSIQGGTGELFFGEGSRLTVL.

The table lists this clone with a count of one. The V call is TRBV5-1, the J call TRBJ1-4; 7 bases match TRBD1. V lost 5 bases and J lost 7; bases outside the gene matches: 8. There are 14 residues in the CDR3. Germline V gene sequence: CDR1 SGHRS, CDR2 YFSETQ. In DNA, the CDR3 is TGCGCCAGCAGTCCTGGACAGGTTGGTGAAAAACTGTTTTTT. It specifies CASSPGQVGEKLFF.

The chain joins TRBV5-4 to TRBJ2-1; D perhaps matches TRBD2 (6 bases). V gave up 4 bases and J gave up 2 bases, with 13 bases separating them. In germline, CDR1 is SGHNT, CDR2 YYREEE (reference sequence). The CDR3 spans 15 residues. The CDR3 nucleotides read TGTGCCAGCAGCAAAGAGGAGCGGGCCTACAATGAGCAGTTCTTC. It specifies CASSKEERAYNEQFF.

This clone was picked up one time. CDR3 in DNA: TGTGCCAGCAGCTCCCAGCCGGGGTCCCGGGAGCAGTTCTTC. Residues: CASSSQPGSREQFF. The rearrangement links TRBV7-3 to TRBJ2-1; a weak D match, TRBD2 (5 bases). The V end lost 4 bases, the J end lost 10 bases, and 17 bases lay between the germline ends. Per the germline V gene, CDR1 is SGHTA and CDR2 is FQGTGA. The CDR3 sequence is 14 residues long.

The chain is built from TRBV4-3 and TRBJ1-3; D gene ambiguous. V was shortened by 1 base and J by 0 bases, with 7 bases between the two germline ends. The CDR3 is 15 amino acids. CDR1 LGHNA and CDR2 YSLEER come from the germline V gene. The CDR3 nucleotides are TGCGCCAGCAGCCAAGGGGCCTTCTCTGGAAACACCATATATTTT. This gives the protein CASSQGAFSGNTIYF.

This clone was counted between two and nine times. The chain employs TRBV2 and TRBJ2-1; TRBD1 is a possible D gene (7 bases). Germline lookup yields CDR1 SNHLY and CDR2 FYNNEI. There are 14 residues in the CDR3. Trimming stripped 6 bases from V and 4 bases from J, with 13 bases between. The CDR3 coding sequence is TGTGCCAGCAGGCTGGAGGGGGCTTACAATGAGCAGTTCTTC. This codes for CASRLEGAYNEQFF.

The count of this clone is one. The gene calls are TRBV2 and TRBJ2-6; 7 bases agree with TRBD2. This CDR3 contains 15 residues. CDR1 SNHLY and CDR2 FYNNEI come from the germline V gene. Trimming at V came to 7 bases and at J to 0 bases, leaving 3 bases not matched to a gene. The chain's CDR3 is CASIREASGANVLTF. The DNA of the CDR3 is TGTGCCAGCATTCGGGAGGCCTCTGGGGCCAACGTCCTGACTTTC. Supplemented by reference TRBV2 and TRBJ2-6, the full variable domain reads EPEVTQTPSHQVTQMGQEVILRCVPISNHLYFYWYRQILGQKVEFLVSFYNNEISEKSEIFDDQFSVERPDGSNFTLKIRSTKLEDSAMYFCASIREASGANVLTFGAGSRLTVL.

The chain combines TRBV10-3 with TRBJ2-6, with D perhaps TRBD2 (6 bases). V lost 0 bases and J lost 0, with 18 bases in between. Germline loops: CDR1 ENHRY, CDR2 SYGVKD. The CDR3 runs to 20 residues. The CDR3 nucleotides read TGTGCCATCAGTGAGTCTGGCCCTTATTTGGGGGGCTCTGGGGCCAACGTCCTGACTTTC. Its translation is CAISESGPYLGGSGANVLTF.

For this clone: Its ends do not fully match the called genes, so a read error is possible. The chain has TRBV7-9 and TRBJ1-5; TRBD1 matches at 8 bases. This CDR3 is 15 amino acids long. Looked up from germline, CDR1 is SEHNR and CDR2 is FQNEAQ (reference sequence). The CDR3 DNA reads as TGTGCCAGCAGCCTAGCAGGGGGCCCCAATCAGCCCCAGCATTTT. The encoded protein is CASSLAGGPNQPQHF.

The DNA of the CDR3 is TGTGCCAGCAGTGTACGGGTCACAAACGGGGAGCTGTTTTTT. As protein: CASSVRVTNGELFF. The chain has TRBV2 and TRBJ2-2; D ambiguous. The CDR3 loop spans 14 amino acids. Trimming removed 4 bases at V and 7 bases at J, with 13 bases between. Germline loops: CDR1 SNHLY, CDR2 FYNNEI.

The DNA of the CDR3 is TGTGCCAGCAGTTTCTCTAGCGGGGGCCGGGAGACCCAGTACTTC. Encoded protein: CASSFSSGGRETQYF. This chain links TRBV28 with TRBJ2-5; 10 bases map to TRBD2. After removal of 3 bases from V and 5 bases from J, the junction contained 6 bases not matched to a gene. The CDR3 runs to 15 residues. Germline lookup yields CDR1 MDHEN and CDR2 SYDVKM.

The CDR3 coding sequence is TGTGCCAGCAGTTCTGAAGGGACTAGCGGCGAGCAGTACTTC. Translation: CASSSEGTSGEQYF. V gene TRBV6-9 combines with J gene TRBJ2-7, with TRBD2 matching 11 bases. CDR1 and CDR2 (germline): MNHGY, SVAAGI. Trimming cost V 4 bases and J 6 bases; bases outside gene matches: 5. The CDR3 is made up of 14 amino acids.

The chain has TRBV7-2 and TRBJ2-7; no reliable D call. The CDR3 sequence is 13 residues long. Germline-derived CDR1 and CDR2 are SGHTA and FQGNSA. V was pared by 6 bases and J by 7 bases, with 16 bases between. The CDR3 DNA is TGTGCCAGCAGTCCCTACTTAACGTTTGAGCAGTACTTC. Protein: CASSPYLTFEQYF.

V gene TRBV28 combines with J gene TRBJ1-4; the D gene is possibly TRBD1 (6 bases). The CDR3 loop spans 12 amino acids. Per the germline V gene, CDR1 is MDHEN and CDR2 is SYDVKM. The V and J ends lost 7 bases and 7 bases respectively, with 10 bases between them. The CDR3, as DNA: TGTGCCAGCAATCGGGACACTGAAAAACTGTTTTTT. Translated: CASNRDTEKLFF.

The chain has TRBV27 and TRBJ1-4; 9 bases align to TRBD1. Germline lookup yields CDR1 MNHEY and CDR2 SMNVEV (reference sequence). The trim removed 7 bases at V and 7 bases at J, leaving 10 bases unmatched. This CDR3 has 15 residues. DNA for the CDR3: TGTGCCAGCACCGCACAGGGGGCAGGCGGTGAAAAACTGTTTTTT. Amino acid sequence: CASTAQGAGGEKLFF.

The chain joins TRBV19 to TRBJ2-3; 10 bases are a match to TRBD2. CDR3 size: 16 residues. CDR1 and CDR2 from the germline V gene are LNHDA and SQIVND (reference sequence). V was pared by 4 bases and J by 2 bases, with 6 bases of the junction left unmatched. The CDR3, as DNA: TGTGCCAGTAGTACAAGACTAGCGGGTTTCACAGATACGCAGTATTTT. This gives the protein CASSTRLAGFTDTQYF.

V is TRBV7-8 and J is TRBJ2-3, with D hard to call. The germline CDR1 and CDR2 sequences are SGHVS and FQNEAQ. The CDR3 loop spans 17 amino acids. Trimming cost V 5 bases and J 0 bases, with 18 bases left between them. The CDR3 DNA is TGTGCCAGCAGCCCGTATCTTGACGGAGCTAGCACAGATACGCAGTATTTT. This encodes CASSPYLDGASTDTQYF.

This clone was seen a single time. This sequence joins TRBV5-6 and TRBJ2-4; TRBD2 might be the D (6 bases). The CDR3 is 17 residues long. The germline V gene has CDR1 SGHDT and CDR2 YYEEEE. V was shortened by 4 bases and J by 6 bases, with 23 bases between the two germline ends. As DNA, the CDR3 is TGTGCCAGCAGCGGTGGCGTCCGGGGGAGCACTTTAAACATTCAGTACTTC. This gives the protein CASSGGVRGSTLNIQYF.

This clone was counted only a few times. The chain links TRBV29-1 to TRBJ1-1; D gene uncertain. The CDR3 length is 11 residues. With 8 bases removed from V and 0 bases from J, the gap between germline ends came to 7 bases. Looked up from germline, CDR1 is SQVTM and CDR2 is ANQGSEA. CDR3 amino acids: CSLGMNTEAFF. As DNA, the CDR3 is TGCAGCTTGGGCATGAACACTGAAGCTTTCTTT.

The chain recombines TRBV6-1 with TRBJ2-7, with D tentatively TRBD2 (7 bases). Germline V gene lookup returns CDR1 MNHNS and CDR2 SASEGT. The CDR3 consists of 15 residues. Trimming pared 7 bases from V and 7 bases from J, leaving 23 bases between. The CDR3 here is CASTRTRPGGREQYF. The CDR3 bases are TGTGCCAGCACCCGGACCCGGCCGGGGGGCAGAGAGCAGTACTTC.

CDR3 protein: CASRKGQGVYNEQFF. The CDR3 DNA is TGTGCCAGCAGGAAGGGACAGGGGGTGTACAATGAGCAGTTCTTC. V gene TRBV2 combines with J gene TRBJ2-1, with 11 bases that match TRBD1. Germline CDR1 SNHLY, CDR2 FYNNEI. The trim removed 6 bases at V and 4 bases at J, leaving 5 bases unmatched. The CDR3 runs 15 residues.

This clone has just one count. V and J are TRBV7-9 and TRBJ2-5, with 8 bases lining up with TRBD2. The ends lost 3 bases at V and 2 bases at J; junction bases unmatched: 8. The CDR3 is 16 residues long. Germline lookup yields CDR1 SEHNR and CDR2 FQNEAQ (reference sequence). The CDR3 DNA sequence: TGTGCCAGCAGCTTGCTATTAGCGGGGCAACAAGAGACCCAGTACTTC. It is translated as CASSLLLAGQQETQYF.